This is a list of T cell receptor beta chains from one sample in a study of control samples from healthy donors and cancer patients. TCRdb's table, derived via immunoSEQ multiplex PCR, lists solely in-frame clones and lacks some. The top ten hold more than 1.1% of the sample, which has 170,000 or so clones, over 80% seen once. The sequencing input was blood. Receptors originate from a man aged 18 to 30 in good health. The conserved cysteine and the conserved F or W are not part of the CDR3 here. Each record gives: J gene, CDR3 length, V gene, CDR3 protein.

>TRBJ1-1|10|TRBV2
ASRLTATEAF
>TRBJ2-2|16|TRBV7-9
ASSLGDPGQGNTGELF
>TRBJ1-1|12|TRBV5-6
ASSPAGGYTEAF
>TRBJ1-5|16|TRBV28
ASSLSSGTGRSNQPQH
>TRBJ2-6|15|TRBV28
ASSQGFPLSGANVLT
>TRBJ2-5|10|TRBV6-1
ASSDRKETQY
>TRBJ1-2|12|TRBV2
ASAAGGGDYGYT
>TRBJ1-2|12|TRBV4-1
ASSQPTGSYGYT
>TRBJ2-1|13|TRBV7-9
ASSSRSGTSNEQF
>TRBJ2-5|8|TRBV6-4
ASSQETQY
>TRBJ2-1|14|TRBV27
ASSSSTGDHHNEQF
>TRBJ2-2|13|TRBV27
ASRGGGVVTGELF
>TRBJ2-7|11|TRBV24-1
ATSDGTAYEQY
>TRBJ1-3|14|TRBV3-1/TRBV3-2
ASSPWTGFSGNTIY
>TRBJ2-5|15|TRBV5-1
ASSLFTSGGVQETQY
>TRBJ2-3|14|TRBV11-1
ASSYGLAGGPDTQY